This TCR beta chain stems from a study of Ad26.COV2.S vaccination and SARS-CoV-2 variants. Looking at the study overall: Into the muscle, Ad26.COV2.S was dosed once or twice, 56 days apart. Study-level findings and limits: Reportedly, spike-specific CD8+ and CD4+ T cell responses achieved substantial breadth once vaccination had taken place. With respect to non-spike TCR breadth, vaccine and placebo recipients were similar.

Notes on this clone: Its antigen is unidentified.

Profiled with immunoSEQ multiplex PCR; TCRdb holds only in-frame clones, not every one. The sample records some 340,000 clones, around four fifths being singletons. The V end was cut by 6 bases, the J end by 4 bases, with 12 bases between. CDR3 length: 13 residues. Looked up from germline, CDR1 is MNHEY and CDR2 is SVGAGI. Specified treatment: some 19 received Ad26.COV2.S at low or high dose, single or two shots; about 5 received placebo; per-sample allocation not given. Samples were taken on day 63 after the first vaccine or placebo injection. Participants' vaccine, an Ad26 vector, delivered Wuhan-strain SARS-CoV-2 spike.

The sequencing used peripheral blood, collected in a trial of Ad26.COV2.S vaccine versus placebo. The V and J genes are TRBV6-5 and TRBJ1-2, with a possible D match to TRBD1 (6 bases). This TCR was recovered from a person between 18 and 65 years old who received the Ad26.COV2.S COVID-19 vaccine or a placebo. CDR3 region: CASRGTTAYGYTF. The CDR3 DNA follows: TGTGCCAGCAGGGGGACAACAGCCTATGGCTACACCTTC.